A single T cell receptor (beta chain) is shown here with its context. No antigen is known for it. The data derive from a study of CD8 T cells in ankylosing spondylitis. Study-level points and caveats: What appeared characteristic of ankylosing spondylitis blood was a TCR beta motif of under 10 highly homologous variants. There was reportedly significant enrichment of clones that were disease-linked in matched ankylosing spondylitis synovial fluid. CD8+ cells made up the disease-linked clones, which were relatively rare in peripheral blood. Earlier studies detected some motif variants in reactive arthritis synovial fluid and blood.

The CDR3 extends over 14 amino acids. The V gene lost 1 base and the J gene lost 10 bases, with 14 bases spanning the gap. Germline CDR1 and CDR2: SEHNR and FQNEAQ (reference sequence). Making the TCR beta libraries involved quantitative 5'-RACE with molecular barcodes. TCRdb analysed the 5' RACE reads with MiXCR anew, one entry per CDR3 protein. The data show about 540,000 distinct CDR3 sequences, about 13% seen once. The sequenced material came from blood, either unsorted or a sorted T cell fraction (not recorded which). The clonotype originates from a male donor with ankylosing spondylitis. This rearrangement joins TRBV7-9 to TRBJ2-1; perhaps TRBD1 as D (5 bases). The CDR3 is CASSLDGARYEQFF. Written as DNA, the CDR3 is TGTGCCAGCAGCTTAGATGGGGCCCGGTACGAGCAGTTCTTC.